Given below is one T cell receptor beta chain in context. Its target is unknown. CDR1 is WSHSY, CDR2 SAAADI, per germline. Losses at the gene ends were 0 bases for V and 7 bases for J; bases not matched to a gene: 6. The CDR3 is 15 residues long. The study ran its PCR with 60 Vbeta and 13 Jbeta primers. Clones were read by immunoSEQ multiplex PCR, and TCRdb kept only the in-frame ones, dropping some. The sample has roughly 150,000 clones, less than 10% seen once. The sample comes from a study of cytomegalovirus exposure and HLA in healthy donors. Whole-study results and caveats: An analysis was carried out later, and it reportedly showed fewer N-insertions in an Asian-associated ancestry cluster than the approximately 670-donor mean. As a later analysis showed, a missense DCLRE1C variant was linked to trimming of TCR beta V- and J-genes. A later analysis found that most CMV-associated TCR beta chains appeared HLA-restricted.

V gene TRBV10-2 combines with J gene TRBJ1-5, with 7 bases that match TRBD1. The TCR originated in a man in his fifties in good health and CMV-seronegative. What was sequenced was PBMCs. The DNA of the CDR3 is TGCGCCAGCAGTGAGTCCACAGGGGTGGGCCAGCCCCAGCATTTT. Its protein product is CASSESTGVGQPQHF.